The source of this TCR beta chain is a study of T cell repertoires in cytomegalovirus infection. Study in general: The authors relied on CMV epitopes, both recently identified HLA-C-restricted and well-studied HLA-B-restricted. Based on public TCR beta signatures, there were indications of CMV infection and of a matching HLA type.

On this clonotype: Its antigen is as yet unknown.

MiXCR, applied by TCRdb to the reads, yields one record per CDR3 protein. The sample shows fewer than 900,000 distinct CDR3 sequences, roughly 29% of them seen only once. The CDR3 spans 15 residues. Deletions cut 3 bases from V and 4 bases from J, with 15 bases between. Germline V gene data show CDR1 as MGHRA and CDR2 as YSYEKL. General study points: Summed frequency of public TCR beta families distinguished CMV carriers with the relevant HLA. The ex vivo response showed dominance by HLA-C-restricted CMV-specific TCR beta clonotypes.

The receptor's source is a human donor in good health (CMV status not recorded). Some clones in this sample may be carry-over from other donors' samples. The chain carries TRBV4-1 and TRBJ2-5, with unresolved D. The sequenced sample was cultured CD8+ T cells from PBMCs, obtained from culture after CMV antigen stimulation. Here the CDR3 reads CASSHPGRVGETQYF. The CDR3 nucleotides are TGCGCCAGCAGCCATCCCGGCCGGGTGGGAGAGACCCAGTACTTC.